This T cell receptor (beta chain) was obtained from a study of cytomegalovirus exposure and HLA in healthy donors. The PCR was carried out with 60 Vbeta primers and 13 Jbeta primers. Libraries were prepared by immunoSEQ multiplex PCR; TCRdb keeps only in-frame clonotypes and omits some of them. This table holds 150,000 to 200,000 clones, about three quarters found once. The CDR3 covers 15 residues. CDR1 and CDR2 (germline): SEHNR, FQNEAQ (reference sequence). The V end lost 3 bases, the J end lost 3 bases, and 12 bases lay between the germline ends. Though probably carrying unrecorded immune exposures, donors were nominally healthy at sampling.

The origin of this receptor is a man aged 50 or older in good health and CMV-seropositive. The sequencing sample was made of PBMCs. V usage is TRBV7-9 and J usage is TRBJ2-1; D perhaps matches TRBD2 (6 bases). CDR3 sequence (DNA): TGTGCCAGCAGCTTGGGGGGTGCTCTCTACAATGAGCAGTTCTTC. Translated, it gives CASSLGGALYNEQFF.